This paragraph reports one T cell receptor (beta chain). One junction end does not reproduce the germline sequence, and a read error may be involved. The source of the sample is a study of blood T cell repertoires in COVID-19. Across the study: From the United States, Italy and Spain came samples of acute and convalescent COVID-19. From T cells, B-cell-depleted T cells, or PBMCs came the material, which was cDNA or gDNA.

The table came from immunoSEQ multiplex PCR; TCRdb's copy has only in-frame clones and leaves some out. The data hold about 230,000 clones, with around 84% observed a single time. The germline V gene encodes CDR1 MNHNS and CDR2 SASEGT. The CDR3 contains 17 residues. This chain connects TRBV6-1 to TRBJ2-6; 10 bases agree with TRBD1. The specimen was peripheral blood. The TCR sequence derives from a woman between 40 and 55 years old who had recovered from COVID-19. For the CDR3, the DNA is TGTGCCAGCAGGGAAGACAGGGGGCACTCTGGGGCCAACGTCCTGACTTTC. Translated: CASREDRGHSGANVLTF.